This is a list of T cell receptor beta chains from one sample in a study of human T cells and chemical hapten exposure. TCRdb recomputed calls from the RACE reads with MiXCR, one row per CDR3 protein. The profile covers 75,000 to 95,000 distinct CDR3 sequences, with 12% appearing a single time and roughly 3.6% taken by the ten largest. The specimen comprised whole blood, sampled in connection with sensitization to the hapten diphenylcyclopropenone (DPC). These receptors came from a woman between 55 and 75 years old with alopecia areata. Some clones in this sample may be carry-over from other donors' samples. Both conserved end residues are part of each CDR3. D genes are given only for firm matches. Only part of the rows carry a size: once, few, many, or a class if the clone is expanded.

TRBV12-3/TRBV12-4	TRBJ2-1	-	few	TGTGCCAGCAGTTCCGAGCAGGGCAATGAGCAGTTCTTC	CASSSEQGNEQFF
TRBV6-5	TRBJ2-3	-	-	TGTGCCAGCAGTACGCGACAGGGAGGGGGGACAGATACGCAGTATTTT	CASSTRQGGGTDTQYF
TRBV27	TRBJ2-6	-	few	TGTGCCAGCAGTCCCTTGCCCGGGGCCAACGTCCTGACTTTC	CASSPLPGANVLTF
TRBV6-2/TRBV6-3	TRBJ1-1	-	many	TGTGCCAGCAGTAGTACATGGAGGGGCGGAGGAGCTTTCTTT	CASSSTWRGGGAFF
TRBV2	TRBJ2-1	TRBD1	-	TGTGCCAGCAGTGAGGGGGACAGGGCACATGAGCAGTTCTTC	CASSEGDRAHEQFF
TRBV10-3	TRBJ1-1	-	once	TGTGCCATCAGTGATCGACAGACTTTGAACACTGAAGCTTTCTTT	CAISDRQTLNTEAFF
TRBV24-1	TRBJ2-3	-	many	TGTGCCACCAGTGATTTACAAGATACGCAGTATTTT	CATSDLQDTQYF
TRBV29-1	TRBJ2-2	TRBD2	many	TGCAGCGTAGCCGGGACTAGCTGGGCCGGGGAGCTGTTTTTT	CSVAGTSWAGELFF
TRBV20-1	TRBJ1-3	-	many	TGCAGTGCTAGGGGCTGGTCGAGCTCTGGAAACACCATATATTTT	CSARGWSSSGNTIYF
TRBV29-1	TRBJ2-5	-	many	TGCAGCGCAAGAGGGTCAGCAGAGACCCAGTACTTC	CSARGSAETQYF
TRBV20-1	TRBJ1-2	TRBD1	-	TGCAGTGCTAGCCTCACAGGGGAACATTATGGCTACACCTTC	CSASLTGEHYGYTF
TRBV14	TRBJ1-1	-	many	TGTGCCAGCAGCCACAGAGAAGCTTTCTTT	CASSHREAFF
TRBV18	TRBJ1-4	-	many	TGTGCCAGCTCACCACTGGAGGGTGAAAAACTGTTTTTT	CASSPLEGEKLFF
TRBV27	TRBJ1-4	-	many	TGTGCCAGCAGTTTCCTAAGGGATGAAAAACTGTTTTTT	CASSFLRDEKLFF
TRBV18	TRBJ2-1	TRBD2	many	TGTGCCAGCTCACCGCGGCGGGGGGACGCCAATGAGCAGTTCTTC	CASSPRRGDANEQFF
TRBV29-1	TRBJ1-2	-	few	TGCAGCGTTGAAGATCGAGGGGCGCGGAGCTATGGCTACACCTTC	CSVEDRGARSYGYTF
TRBV7-2	TRBJ2-1	-	many	TGTGCCAGCAGCTACCACAGGGATTACAATGAGCAGTTCTTC	CASSYHRDYNEQFF
TRBV29-1	TRBJ1-3	TRBD1	many	TGCAGCGTGATACCGGGACAGGGCGACTTTTGGAAAGGAAACACCATATATTTT	CSVIPGQGDFWKGNTIYF
TRBV20-1	TRBJ2-3	TRBD2	-	TGCAGTGCTAGTCCGACTAGCGGGGGGGCCAGGGATACGCAGTATTTT	CSASPTSGGARDTQYF
TRBV20-1	TRBJ1-4	-	many	TGCAGTGCTAGAGACCCGCGGACTTCTGAAAAACTGTTTTTT	CSARDPRTSEKLFF
TRBV6-1	TRBJ2-3	TRBD2	many	TGTGCCAGCAGTGAAGTGTTAGCGGGTACCACAGATACGCAGTATTTT	CASSEVLAGTTDTQYF
TRBV24-1	TRBJ2-3	-	-	TGTGCCACCAGTGATTTTTCGTCGGGCAGCAACATCGGGGATACGCAGTATTTT	CATSDFSSGSNIGDTQYF
TRBV6-5	TRBJ1-6	TRBD1	many	TGTGCCAGCAGTCGATCCCCGAACCGGGACAGCATGAATTCACCCCTCCACTTT	CASSRSPNRDSMNSPLHF
TRBV10-3	TRBJ1-2	TRBD1	-	TGTGCCATCAGCGGACAGGAACAAGGCTACACCTTC	CAISGQEQGYTF
TRBV18	TRBJ2-3	-	few	TGTGCCAGCTCACCCGGGGGCCGGGTAGATACGCAGTATTTT	CASSPGGRVDTQYF
TRBV3-1	TRBJ1-2	TRBD1	-	TGTGCCAGCAGCCAAACAGGGGGACGCTACACCTTC	CASSQTGGRYTF